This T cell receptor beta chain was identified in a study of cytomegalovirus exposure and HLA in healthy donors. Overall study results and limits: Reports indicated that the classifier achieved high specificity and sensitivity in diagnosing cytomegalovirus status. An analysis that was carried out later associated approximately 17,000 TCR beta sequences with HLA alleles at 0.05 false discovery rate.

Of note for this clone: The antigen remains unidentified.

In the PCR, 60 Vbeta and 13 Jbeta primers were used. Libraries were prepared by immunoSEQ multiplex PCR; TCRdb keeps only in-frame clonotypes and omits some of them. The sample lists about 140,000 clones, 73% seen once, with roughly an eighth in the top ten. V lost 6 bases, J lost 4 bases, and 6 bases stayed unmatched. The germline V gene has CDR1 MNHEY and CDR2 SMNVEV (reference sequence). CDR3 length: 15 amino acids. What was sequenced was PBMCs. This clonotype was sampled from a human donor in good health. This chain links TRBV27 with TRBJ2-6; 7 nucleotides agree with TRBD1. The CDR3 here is CASSKGGSGANVLTF. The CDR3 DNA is TGTGCCAGCAGCAAAGGGGGCTCCGGGGCCAACGTCCTGACTTTC.